These T cell receptor beta chains were read from a single sample in a study of blood T cell repertoires in COVID-19. Data came from immunoSEQ multiplex PCR; TCRdb stores just in-frame clones and leaves some out. The sample holds 150,000 to 160,000 clones, around 84% seen once. The sample was peripheral blood. The receptor set was obtained from a man older than 75 with acute or convalescent COVID-19. Both conserved end residues are part of each CDR3. The D gene is left open where the match is weak. The size of a clone is reported for some rows only, either as once, few or many, or as a class for expanded clones.

V gene	J gene	D gene	clone size	CDR3 DNA	CDR3 protein
TRBV7-9	TRBJ2-5	NA	NA	TGTGCCAGCAGCCATGAGGCCCAGTACTTC	CASSHEAQYF
TRBV3-1/TRBV3-2	TRBJ1-3	NA	once	TGTGCCAGCACCCCGATCGGAGGAAGTGGAAACACCATATATTTT	CASTPIGGSGNTIYF
TRBV6-4	TRBJ1-2	TRBD1	once	TGTGCCAGCAGCGTGGGACAGAGCTATGGCTACACCTTC	CASSVGQSYGYTF
TRBV29-1	TRBJ1-2	TRBD1	NA	TGCAGCGTTGTTGAGACAGGGGGCTTCTATGGCTACACCTTC	CSVVETGGFYGYTF
TRBV27	TRBJ1-5	TRBD1	once	TGTGCCAGCAGTTTTGGACAGGGCAATCAGCCCCAGCATTTT	CASSFGQGNQPQHF
TRBV29-1	TRBJ2-1	TRBD2	NA	TGCAGCGTTGACGGTCTAGCGGTTAACAATGAGCAGTTCTTC	CSVDGLAVNNEQFF
TRBV5-1	TRBJ1-5	TRBD1	NA	TGCGCCAGCAGCCAAGGGACAGGGAAGCAGCCCCAGCATTTT	CASSQGTGKQPQHF
TRBV24-1	TRBJ1-6	NA	NA	TGTGCCACCAGTGATGGCAGCTATAATTCACCCCTCCACTTT	CATSDGSYNSPLHF
TRBV19	TRBJ1-6	TRBD1	once	TGTGCCAGTAGTGTTCTCGGACAGGGACCCAATTCACCCCTCCACTTT	CASSVLGQGPNSPLHF
TRBV6-5	TRBJ1-2	NA	NA	TGTGCCAGCAGCTACAAGGGGTATGGCTACACCTTC	CASSYKGYGYTF
TRBV7-9	TRBJ1-2	NA	NA	TGTGCCAGCAGCCTCAGGGTATCCGGCTACACCTTC	CASSLRVSGYTF
TRBV4-3	TRBJ1-1	TRBD1	NA	TGCGCCAGCGGGGGACAGGACACTGAAGCTTTCTTT	CASGGQDTEAFF
TRBV2	TRBJ1-3	NA	NA	TGTGCCAGCAGTGAGGCAGGGGTAGGAAACACCATATATTTT	CASSEAGVGNTIYF
TRBV7-2	TRBJ1-5	NA	NA	TGTGCCAGCAGCTTAGACAGAACCTTAAATCAGCCCCAGCATTTT	CASSLDRTLNQPQHF
TRBV2	TRBJ1-1	NA	few	TGTGCCAGCAGTGAAGTCGGGGGGAGAACTGAAGCTTTCTTT	CASSEVGGRTEAFF
TRBV15	TRBJ2-3	TRBD2	NA	TGTGCCACCAGCAGAGCTAGCGGGGGGAGGGATACGCAGTATTTT	CATSRASGGRDTQYF
TRBV3-1/TRBV3-2	TRBJ1-1	NA	few	TGTGCCAGCAGCCACCAGTCTGAAGCTTTCTTT	CASSHQSEAFF
TRBV5-1	TRBJ2-3	TRBD1	NA	TGCGCCAGCAGCGAGGGGACAGGCACAGATACGCAGTATTTT	CASSEGTGTDTQYF
TRBV11-3	TRBJ1-1	NA	few	TGTGCCAGCAGCGCTCGCAGGGCGCTGAACACTGAAGCTTTCTTT	CASSARRALNTEAFF
TRBV5-4	TRBJ2-7	NA	NA	TGTGCCAGCAGCTCACACTGGGAGGTGGGCGAGCAGTACTTC	CASSSHWEVGEQYF
TRBV25-1	TRBJ2-7	NA	few	TGTGCCAGCAGTGACGCAGGGACTCGCGAGCAGTACTTC	CASSDAGTREQYF
TRBV2	TRBJ2-2	TRBD2	once	TGTGCCAGCAGTGAATACGGGCGGGTGAAAGCGGGGGGCCCCGCTGTCGGGGAGCTGTTTTTT	CASSEYGRVKAGGPAVGELFF
TRBV19	TRBJ2-3	TRBD1	NA	TGTGCCAGTAGACGACAGGGGGCTGACGGAGATACGCAGTATTTT	CASRRQGADGDTQYF
TRBV6-5	TRBJ2-3	TRBD2	NA	TGTGCCGCGGGGGGTAGGGGGACAGATACGCAGTATTTT	CAAGGRGTDTQYF
TRBV29-1	TRBJ1-5	NA	NA	TGCAGCGTTCAGAACCCCTCGCAGCCCCAGCATTTT	CSVQNPSQPQHF
TRBV29-1	TRBJ2-7	TRBD2	NA	TGCAGCGTTCGGGAGGGAGCTTACGAGCAGTACTTC	CSVREGAYEQYF
TRBV13	TRBJ1-2	TRBD1	NA	TGTGCCAGCAGCTCTTACAGGGGATACTATGGCTACACCTTC	CASSSYRGYYGYTF
TRBV5-1	TRBJ1-2	NA	NA	TGCGCCAGCAGCTTGCGCGTGGGGGACTCTCATGGCTACACCTTC	CASSLRVGDSHGYTF
TRBV7-2	TRBJ2-7	TRBD2	NA	TGTGCCAGCAAACCACCGGGACTAGCGGGGGATTTCCAAAACTACGAGCAGTACTTC	CASKPPGLAGDFQNYEQYF
TRBV2	TRBJ1-3	NA	NA	TGTGCCAGCAGTGATCGCAGCTCTGGAAACACCATATATTTT	CASSDRSSGNTIYF
TRBV7-2	TRBJ2-1	NA	NA	TGTGCCAGCAGCTCACCCGTGCGCGGCTCCTACAATGAGCAGTTCTTC	CASSSPVRGSYNEQFF
TRBV6-5	TRBJ1-1	NA	NA	TGTGCCAGCAGTTACTCGATGAGCGGAACTGAAGCTTTCTTT	CASSYSMSGTEAFF
TRBV7-6	TRBJ2-3	NA	NA	TGTGCCAGCAGCAACTACCTTAGCACAGATACGCAGTATTTT	CASSNYLSTDTQYF
TRBV6-1	TRBJ1-5	NA	NA	TGTGCCAGCAGTGAAGGTGTCGGGCAGGGAGGTCAGCCCCAGCATTTT	CASSEGVGQGGQPQHF
TRBV19	TRBJ2-2	NA	NA	TGTGCCATCGGGACTGTGAACACCGGGGAGCTGTTTTTT	CAIGTVNTGELFF
TRBV4-3	TRBJ2-7	NA	once	TGCGCCAGCAGCCAAGATATTGGTCAGTCCTACGAGCAGTACTTC	CASSQDIGQSYEQYF
TRBV5-1	TRBJ2-5	NA	NA	TGCGCCAGCAGCTTACAGGGCAGGCAAGAGACCCAGTACTTC	CASSLQGRQETQYF
TRBV5-1	TRBJ1-1	NA	few	TGCGCCAGCACGGTCTCGGGCGGGAGCGACACTGAAGCTTTCTTT	CASTVSGGSDTEAFF
TRBV5-4	TRBJ2-2	TRBD2	NA	TGTGCCAGCAGCCCCGAACTAGCGGGGGCGAACACCGGGGAGCTGTTTTTT	CASSPELAGANTGELFF
TRBV3-1/TRBV3-2	TRBJ2-5	TRBD1	NA	TGTGCCAGCAGCCAACCGACAGGGGGCCCGGAGACCCAGTACTTC	CASSQPTGGPETQYF
TRBV29-1	TRBJ1-3	TRBD1	NA	TGCAGCGCTCGGACAGGACAAGGAGGCCCTGGAAACACCATATATTTT	CSARTGQGGPGNTIYF
TRBV7-2	TRBJ2-1	TRBD2	NA	TGTGCCAGCAGCCCGTCTAGCGGGGGGGCGCGTGTCAATGAGCAGTTCTTC	CASSPSSGGARVNEQFF
TRBV5-1	TRBJ2-3	TRBD2	NA	TGCGCCAGCAGCCCGGGACTAGCGGGGGCCCTACTCACAGATACGCAGTATTTT	CASSPGLAGALLTDTQYF
TRBV5-1	TRBJ1-4	NA	NA	TGCGCCAGCAGCTTGGAGTTCGGCTCGGGAGGTGAAAAACTGTTTTTT	CASSLEFGSGGEKLFF
TRBV6-1	TRBJ2-7	TRBD1	NA	TGTGCCAGCAGAACCGGGACAGGGGGCAACTACGAGCAGTACTTC	CASRTGTGGNYEQYF